This T cell receptor beta chain was obtained from a study of beta chain features in type 1 diabetes (dated by TCRdb to 2016 to 2018). At the level of the whole study: Patients and healthy donors did not differ in mean age, gender distribution, total cell number or subset yield. A total of about 99,000,000 sorted cells were examined across all samples, and RNA yield correlated strongly with the number of cells per subset. Naive and central memory subsets were obtained from all 30 or so donors, but regulatory and stem cell-like memory subsets were isolated from only 8 patients and roughly eight healthy donors. The study compared TCRB repertoires of sorted circulating CD4+ T cell subsets between recently diagnosed type 1 diabetes patients and matched healthy donors. Here is what the overall study found, with its caveats: Type 1 diabetes patients showed a moderate but significant shortening of TCRB CDR3 length in all four CD4+ subsets. Patients with type 1 diabetes made fewer insertions and deleted more nucleotides at VDJ recombination sites, implying thymic rearrangement abnormalities. Because the HLA sub-analyses included only small numbers of individuals, any influence of HLA type on TCRB rearrangement was left unresolved. Naive, central memory and regulatory TCRB repertoires appeared to be more similar among patients than among healthy donors. Because cDNA rather than genomic DNA was sequenced, highly expressing activated cells could have been over-represented, although no difference in activation and CD3 levels was found between groups. Shorter templates might have been favored by PCR, but patient and control samples were amplified and corrected together, so both groups would have been affected equally by any skew.

The entire amount of isolated RNA was reverse transcribed using the High Capacity cDNA Reverse Transcription Kit, so the sequenced TCRB transcripts were expressed ones. Naive, central memory and regulatory T cell samples underwent deep immunoSEQ sequencing, averaging about 3.57 million total reads per sample. After sorted cells were lysed in RLT buffer, RNA was extracted with DNase-treated RNeasy Micro or Mini kits, with the choice depending on cell number. To prevent cross-contamination, every cell subset was processed on its own, while patient and healthy donor samples were processed together. The immunoSEQ multiplex PCR was used to amplify TCRB sequences from cDNA, yielding 87-bp fragments that span the CDR3 region. Sequencing of the amplicons was performed on the Illumina HiSeq platform. The paper's processing steps were these. PCR bias was corrected computationally using synthetic template baselines, and reads within Hamming distance 2 were collapsed, with unmergeable singletons discarded. By aligning reads against IMGT, V, D and J genes, CDR3 length, and insertions or deletions at six rearrangement sites were assigned. Within each subset, clonotype counts were normalized to sorted cell number, after which true diversity and Gini coefficients were computed with the tcR R package. Repertoire sharing was quantified using the overlap coefficient calculated on TCRB nucleotide sequences. In its TCRdb copy, this immuneACCESS table keeps in-frame sequences only and misses some clones. Where compared with another copy, unresolved V genes explain less than half of these, and the others have no known cause. From that table come the V and J calls and clone size; the DNA was used to work out D and trimming. This sample gives some 350,000 clones in total; over 8.5% of them show up just once. The ten most abundant clones make up about 0.64% of the sample.

Remarks on this clone: This receptor's antigen is unknown. Base quality data are lacking; no much larger clone is found one base away.

The CDR3 measures 14 amino acids from cysteine to phenylalanine. CDR3 DNA is the only sequence kept; it has 42 bases, read in frame from the first base. For CDR1 and CDR2, the germline V gene (reference sequence) lists PRHDT and FYEKMQ. At the junction V is shortened by 5 bases and J by 3 bases, with 14 bases in between. Each donor gave one peripheral blood draw, approximately 0.11 L on average, collected into heparinised tubes. A BD FACSAria II was used to sort naive, central memory, regulatory and stem cell-like memory CD4+ T cells with a panel that included CD45RO, CCR7, CD25, CD127, CD95 and CD27. Every sorted population had a purity above 95%. PBMCs were isolated right away by Lymphoprep density gradient centrifugation and were stained directly, without culture. So that batch effects would be minimized, each experiment stained and sorted samples in pairs, pairing one healthy donor with one patient.

This TCR was recovered from a man aged 25-45 years with type 1 diabetes. The sequence joins TRBV13 to TRBJ2-7, with no confidently assigned D gene. The sample taken for sequencing was central memory CD4+ T cells from blood. The DNA sequence follows: TGTGCCAGCAGCGCGCGCGGCAACAGCTACGAGCAGTACTTC. Its protein is CASSARGNSYEQYF.